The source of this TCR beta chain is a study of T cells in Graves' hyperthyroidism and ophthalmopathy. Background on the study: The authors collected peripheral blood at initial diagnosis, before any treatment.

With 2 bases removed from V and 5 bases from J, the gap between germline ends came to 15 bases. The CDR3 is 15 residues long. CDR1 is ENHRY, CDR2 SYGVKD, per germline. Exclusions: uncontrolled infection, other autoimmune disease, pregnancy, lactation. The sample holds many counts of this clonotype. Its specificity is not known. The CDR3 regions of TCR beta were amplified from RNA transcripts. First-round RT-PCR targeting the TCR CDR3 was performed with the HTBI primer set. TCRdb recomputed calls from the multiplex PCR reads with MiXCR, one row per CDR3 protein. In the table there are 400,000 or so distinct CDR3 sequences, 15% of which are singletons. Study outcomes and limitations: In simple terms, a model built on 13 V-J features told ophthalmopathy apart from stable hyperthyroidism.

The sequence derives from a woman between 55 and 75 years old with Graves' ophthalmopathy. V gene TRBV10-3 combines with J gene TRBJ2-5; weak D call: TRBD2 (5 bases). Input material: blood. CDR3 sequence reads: CAISEGLWGDETQYF. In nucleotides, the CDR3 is TGTGCCATCAGTGAGGGTTTGTGGGGAGATGAGACCCAGTACTTC.